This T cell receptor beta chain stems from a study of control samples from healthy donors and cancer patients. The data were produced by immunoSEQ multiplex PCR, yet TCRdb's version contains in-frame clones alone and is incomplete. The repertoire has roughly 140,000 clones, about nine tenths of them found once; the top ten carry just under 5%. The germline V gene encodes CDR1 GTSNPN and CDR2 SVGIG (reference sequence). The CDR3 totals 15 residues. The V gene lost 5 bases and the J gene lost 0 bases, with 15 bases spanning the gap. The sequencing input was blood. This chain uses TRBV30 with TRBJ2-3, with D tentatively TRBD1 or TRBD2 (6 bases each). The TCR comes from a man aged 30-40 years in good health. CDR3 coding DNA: TGTGCCTGGGTAGGGGGACTTACTAGCACAGATACGCAGTATTTT. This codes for CAWVGGLTSTDTQYF. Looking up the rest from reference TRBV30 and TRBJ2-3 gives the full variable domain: SQTIHQWPATLVQPVGSPLSLECTVEGTSNPNLYWYRQAAGRGLQLLFYSVGIGQISSEVPQNLSASRPQDRQFILSSKKLLLSDSGFYLCAWVGGLTSTDTQYFGPGTRLTVL.